The present TCR beta chain was sequenced within a study of blood T cell repertoires in COVID-19. Across the study: The United States, Italy and Spain supplied acute and convalescent COVID-19 samples. The cDNA or gDNA used as material had been derived from T cells, B-cell-depleted T cells, or PBMCs.

Authors' methods: Amplification from reference gene primers served as the basis for estimated nucleated cell counts. Assay: immunoSEQ multiplex PCR; the TCRdb copy retains only in-frame clones and omits some. D and trimming were read from the DNA, whereas the V and J calls and clone size are those reported in that table. The sample records about 200,000 clones, 86% being singletons. V lost 4 bases and J lost 4, with 16 bases in between. Germline V gives CDR1 MGHRA, CDR2 YSYEKL. The CDR3 contains 15 residues. V usage is TRBV4-1 and J usage is TRBJ2-5; D perhaps matches TRBD1 (7 bases). This TCR was recovered from a woman between 45 and 60 years old with acute or convalescent COVID-19. The sample was peripheral blood. The CDR3 bases are TGCGCCAGCAGCCGGCGATTGGAGGGGGCAGAGACCCAGTACTTC. Translation: CASSRRLEGAETQYF.